This paragraph covers one T cell receptor (beta chain) sequence. What it recognizes is unknown. The data belong to a study of shared clonotypes between healthy human individuals. CDR1 MNHEY and CDR2 SVGAGI come from the germline V gene. Trimming took 2 bases from V and 2 from J, leaving 10 bases between them. This CDR3 is built from 14 residues. TCRdb's copy holds only in-frame clones and misses some; the assay was immunoSEQ multiplex PCR. Of approximately 1.9 million clones in the sample, about 93% were seen once. Cells designated naive CD8 were CD45RO-negative and were positively selected for CCR7, with terminally differentiated effector memory CD45RA+ cells excluded. Findings of the study overall: The study generally estimated greater richness for naive than memory subsets.

The sequenced material came from naive CD8+ T cells from PBMCs. This TCR was sampled from a man aged 18 to 29 in good health. Some clones in this sample may be carry-over from other donors' samples. V is TRBV6-5 and J is TRBJ2-7; D unresolved. The CDR3 nucleotides are TGTGCCAGCAGTTACCGTATGACGGCCTACGAGCAGTACTTC. Translation: CASSYRMTAYEQYF.